These 27 T cell receptor beta chains originate from one sample sequenced in a study of OX40 agonist ivuxolimab in advanced cancers. This table comes from immunoSEQ multiplex PCR, and its TCRdb copy is limited to in-frame clones, with some not included. The data hold roughly 74,000 clones, with 84% observed a single time. This specimen was CD4+ or CD8+ T cells sorted from blood, taken in a trial of the OX40 agonist ivuxolimab. These receptors all stem from an adult with an advanced solid tumor such as melanoma, head and neck, liver or kidney cancer.

The chain joins TRBV28 to TRBJ1-6; D gene ambiguous. The V end was cut by 8 bases, the J end by 7 bases, with 15 bases between. The CDR3 loop spans 14 amino acids. Germline loops: CDR1 MDHEN, CDR2 SYDVKM. CDR3 coding DNA: TGTGCCAGCGGTCGCGGGTTCAACAATTCACCCCTCCACTTT. Protein: CASGRGFNNSPLHF.

This chain joins TRBV7-6 and TRBJ1-1; 8 nucleotides agree with TRBD1. This CDR3 spans 14 amino acids. The V and J ends lost 1 base and 6 bases, in that order; junction bases with no gene match: 4. Germline V CDR1 and CDR2: SGHVS, FNYEAQ. Here the CDR3 reads CASSLVQGAPEAFF. As DNA, the CDR3 is TGTGCCAGCAGCTTAGTGCAGGGGGCTCCTGAAGCTTTCTTT.

This clone was detected only a few times. The genes are TRBV5-1 and TRBJ2-5, with TRBD1 matching 7 bases. This CDR3 has 12 amino acids. Germline V gene sequence: CDR1 SGHRS, CDR2 YFSETQ. The J segment lost 7 bases and the V segment lost 4 bases, leaving 4 bases of the junction unmatched. Here the CDR3 reads CASSPSGGTQYF. The CDR3 nucleotides are TGCGCCAGCAGCCCTTCAGGGGGGACCCAGTACTTC. Based on the CDR3 plus reference TRBV5-1 and TRBJ2-5, the full variable domain is KAGVTQTPRYLIKTRGQQVTLSCSPISGHRSVSWYQQTPGQGLQFLFEYFSETQRNKGNFPGRFSGRQFSNSRSEMNVSTLELGDSALYLCASSPSGGTQYFGPGTRLLVL.

CDR3 in amino acids: CASTLGAENEQFF. DNA of the CDR3: TGTGCCAGCACCTTGGGGGCCGAAAATGAGCAGTTCTTC. The V and J genes are TRBV2 and TRBJ2-1; D might be TRBD1 (6 bases). Trimming shortened V by 7 bases and J by 7 bases, and 14 bases separated the two germline ends. Germline lookup yields CDR1 SNHLY and CDR2 FYNNEI. This CDR3 is built from 13 residues.

The chain joins TRBV11-1 to TRBJ2-7; 9 bases align to TRBD1. Germline lookup yields CDR1 SGHAT and CDR2 FQDESV (reference sequence). CDR3 length: 15 residues. Trimming cost V 5 bases and J 5 bases; bases outside gene matches: 10. In nucleotides, the CDR3 is TGTGCCAGCAGCCCAGCGTTGGACAGGGGCAACGAGCAGTACTTC. This gives the protein CASSPALDRGNEQYF.

V is TRBV11-3 and J is TRBJ2-2; the D gene could be TRBD1 or TRBD2 (6 bases each). Deletions cut 3 bases from V and 0 bases from J, with 14 bases between. CDR1 and CDR2 from the germline V gene are SGHNT and YENEEA. The CDR3 sequence is 17 residues long. The CDR3 is CASSFGGLGPNTGELFF. CDR3 sequence (DNA): TGTGCCAGCAGCTTTGGGGGGCTCGGACCGAACACCGGGGAGCTGTTTTTT.

The genes are TRBV11-2 and TRBJ2-7; no definite D call. Trimming removed 0 bases from V and 2 bases from J, with 5 bases in between. Germline CDR1 SGHAT, CDR2 FQNNGV. The CDR3 spans 13 residues. The CDR3 loop is CASSLDGTYEQYF. The CDR3 region has the DNA TGTGCCAGCAGCTTAGATGGGACCTACGAGCAGTACTTC.

The gene calls are TRBV4-2 and TRBJ1-5; no clear D gene. Germline loops: CDR1 LGHNA, CDR2 YNFKEQ. V shed 2 bases and J shed 6 bases, with 8 bases lying between them. The CDR3 is 13 residues long. This chain's CDR3 is CASSQLRGQPQHF. The CDR3 DNA follows: TGTGCCAGCAGCCAACTCCGGGGTCAGCCCCAGCATTTT.

This clone has a single count. The J gene is TRBJ2-5, the V gene TRBV4-3; D is perhaps TRBD1 (5 bases). V lost 0 bases and J 5 bases, leaving 13 bases between the germline ends. CDR1 and CDR2 (germline): LGHNA, YSLEER. The CDR3 consists of 15 residues. As DNA, the CDR3 is TGCGCCAGCAGCCAAGAGGTGTCAGGGTTTGAGACCCAGTACTTC. This sequence encodes CASSQEVSGFETQYF.

The V and J genes are TRBV27 and TRBJ1-6; D is unclear. Germline CDR1 MNHEY, CDR2 SMNVEV (reference sequence). This CDR3 contains 15 residues. Trimming cost V 2 bases and J 10 bases, with 15 bases left between them. The DNA of the CDR3 is TGTGCCAGCAGTTTAGGCCAGGCGAGATACTCACCCCTCCACTTT. Residues: CASSLGQARYSPLHF.

The sample holds one count of this clone. The chain couples TRBV6-5 to TRBJ1-5; D is uncertain. Trimming cost V 6 bases and J 4 bases, with 10 bases left between them. Germline values: CDR1 MNHEY, CDR2 SVGAGI. CDR3 size: 13 residues. CDR3 in DNA: TGTGCCAGCAGAAAGAACCGTAATCAGCCCCAGCATTTT. This sequence encodes CASRKNRNQPQHF.

CDR3 coding DNA: TGTGCCAGCGGGTACAGGGGGCGCGGGAGCACCGGGGAGCTGTTTTTT. Translation: CASGYRGRGSTGELFF. This chain uses TRBV28 with TRBJ2-2; TRBD1 agrees at 9 bases. The CDR3 runs to 16 residues. CDR1 is MDHEN and CDR2 is SYDVKM in the germline V gene. V lost 8 bases to trimming and J lost 4 bases; unmatched junction nucleotides: 11. The complete variable domain, with remaining parts taken from reference TRBV28 and TRBJ2-2, reads DVKVTQSSRYLVKRTGEKVFLECVQDMDHENMFWYRQDPGLGLRLIYFSYDVKMKEKGDIPEGYSVSREKKERFSLILESASTNQTSMYLCASGYRGRGSTGELFFGEGSRLTVL.

J is TRBJ2-6 and V is TRBV19, with a weak D call TRBD1 (6 bases). Germline V gene data show CDR1 as LNHDA and CDR2 as SQIVND (reference sequence). V lost 5 bases and J 1 base, leaving 9 bases between the germline ends. CDR3 length equals 15 residues. The CDR3 bases are TGTGCCAGTAGTTCACAGGGATCTGGGGCCAACGTCCTGACTTTC. Its translation: CASSSQGSGANVLTF.

The chain recombines TRBV7-2 with TRBJ2-1; 15 bases agree with TRBD2. This CDR3 comprises 17 residues. Per the germline V gene, CDR1 is SGHTA and CDR2 is FQGNSA. Trimming removed 6 bases from V and 6 bases from J; junction bases left unmatched: 9. The CDR3 DNA reads as TGTGCCAGCAGTCCCCCCGGACTAGCGGGGGGGATCAATGAGCAGTTCTTC. Translating gives CASSPPGLAGGINEQFF.

The chain is built from TRBV6-4 and TRBJ1-4; 7 bases agree with TRBD1. CDR3 length: 15 amino acids. J was trimmed by 7 bases and V by 5 bases; bases with no gene match: 10. CDR1 is MRHNA, CDR2 SNTAGT, per germline. CDR3 loop: CASSQTGSVGEKLFF. Written as DNA, the CDR3 is TGTGCCAGCAGTCAGACAGGGTCGGTAGGTGAAAAACTGTTTTTT.

The chain is built from TRBV11-3 and TRBJ2-1, with TRBD2 identical over 13 bases. The CDR3 has 16 residues. Germline-derived CDR1 and CDR2 are SGHNT and YENEEA. V lost 4 bases to trimming and J lost 5 bases; unmatched junction nucleotides: 5. CDR3 nucleotides: TGTGCCAGCAGCTATAGGACTAGCGGGGGAAACAATGAGCAGTTCTTC. Translation: CASSYRTSGGNNEQFF.

The chain links TRBV9 to TRBJ1-4, with D perhaps matching TRBD1 (5 bases). This CDR3 region has 16 residues. Germline V gene lookup returns CDR1 SGDLS and CDR2 YYNGEE. With 5 bases removed from V and 3 bases from J, the gap between germline ends came to 17 bases. The CDR3 region is CASSSSRQGPNEKLFF. The CDR3 DNA follows: TGTGCCAGCAGTTCCTCCCGGCAGGGACCTAATGAAAAACTGTTTTTT.

The chain couples TRBV27 to TRBJ1-5, with D tentatively TRBD1 (6 bases). Germline CDR1 is MNHEY and CDR2 is SMNVEV (reference sequence). With 5 bases removed from V and 3 bases from J, the gap between germline ends came to 11 bases. The CDR3 has 14 amino acids. The CDR3 is CASSNGGVNQPQHF. CDR3 nucleotide sequence: TGTGCCAGCAGTAACGGGGGCGTCAATCAGCCCCAGCATTTT.

The chain carries TRBV6-1 and TRBJ1-2; no clear D. Germline CDR1 MNHNS, CDR2 SASEGT. V dropped 4 bases and J dropped 6 bases, with 12 bases sitting between them. The CDR3 has 13 amino acids. As DNA, the CDR3 is TGTGCCAGCAGTGGTCGCAGCTTCCATGGCTACACCTTC. Amino acids: CASSGRSFHGYTF.

The chain uses TRBV18 and TRBJ2-2; TRBD1 aligns across 9 bases. Germline V gene lookup returns CDR1 KGHSH and CDR2 LQKENI. Unmatched junction bases numbered 9, after V lost 3 bases and J lost 7 bases. The CDR3 consists of 16 residues. DNA for the CDR3: TGTGCCAGCTCACCCCGGGACAGGGCGTTTGGCGGGGAGCTGTTTTTT. Its protein product is CASSPRDRAFGGELFF.

The chain employs TRBV5-1 and TRBJ1-1; a possible D gene is TRBD1 (5 bases). This CDR3 contains 14 residues. Trimming pared 6 bases from V and 0 bases from J, leaving 12 bases between. Germline V gene sequence: CDR1 SGHRS, CDR2 YFSETQ. CDR3 sequence: CASTDSTLNTEAFF. Here the CDR3 DNA reads TGCGCCAGCACAGACAGCACCTTGAACACTGAAGCTTTCTTT.

The chain carries TRBV29-1 and TRBJ1-1, with TRBD1 matching over 8 bases. V was pared by 2 bases and J by 6 bases, with 5 bases of the junction left unmatched. The CDR3 runs to 13 residues. Germline CDR1 and CDR2: SQVTM and ANQGSEA. Here the CDR3 reads CSVERTGIPEAFF. The CDR3 DNA is TGCAGCGTTGAAAGGACAGGGATCCCTGAAGCTTTCTTT.

This clone has just a few counts. The V call is TRBV7-2, the J call TRBJ2-7, with TRBD2 matching over 8 bases. Germline V lookup: CDR1 SGHTA, CDR2 FQGNSA. Trimming took 2 bases from V and 5 from J; bases not matched to a gene: 8. The CDR3 loop spans 15 amino acids. CDR3 in amino acids: CASSLYGTRSHEQYF. The CDR3 DNA is TGTGCCAGCAGCTTATACGGGACTAGATCCCACGAGCAGTACTTC. The variable domain in full, completed from reference TRBV7-2 and TRBJ2-7, reads GAGVSQSPSNKVTEKGKDVELRCDPISGHTALYWYRQSLGQGLEFLIYFQGNSAPDKSGLPSDRFSAERTGGSVSTLTIQRTQQEDSAVYLCASSLYGTRSHEQYFGPGTRLTVT.

The chain recombines TRBV6-5 with TRBJ1-2; D not certain. CDR1 MNHEY and CDR2 SVGAGI come from the germline V gene. The length of the CDR3 is 13 residues. Deletions cut 0 bases from V and 11 bases from J, with 13 bases between. CDR3 sequence reads: CASSYSEGRRYTF. In DNA, the CDR3 is TGTGCCAGCAGTTACTCTGAAGGTAGACGGTACACCTTC.

The V and J genes are TRBV19 and TRBJ1-3; 8 bases are shared with TRBD1. V trimming: 5 bases; J trimming: 0 bases; junction bases outside the gene matches: 3. CDR1 and CDR2 (germline): LNHDA, SQIVND (reference sequence). The CDR3 sequence is 15 residues long. The CDR3 sequence is CASSRTGSSGNTIYF. CDR3 coding DNA: TGTGCCAGTAGTCGGACAGGGTCCTCTGGAAACACCATATATTTT. Looking up the rest from reference TRBV19 and TRBJ1-3 gives the full variable domain: DGGITQSPKYLFRKEGQNVTLSCEQNLNHDAMYWYRQDPGQGLRLIYYSQIVNDFQKGDIAEGYSVSREKKESFPLTVTSAQKNPTAFYLCASSRTGSSGNTIYFGEGSWLTVV.

This chain uses TRBV18 with TRBJ2-5, with TRBD2 identical over 11 bases. The junction had 5 bases not matched to a gene; V was cut back by 6 bases and J by 5 bases. The CDR3 has 14 amino acids. The germline V gene has CDR1 KGHSH and CDR2 LQKENI. The chain's CDR3 is CASSPSGRSETQYF. The CDR3 region has the DNA TGTGCCAGCTCCCCTAGCGGGAGGAGTGAGACCCAGTACTTC.

The chain uses TRBV7-3 and TRBJ2-5; 9 nucleotides align to TRBD2. CDR3 length: 14 residues. The ends lost 1 base at V and 9 bases at J; junction bases unmatched: 6. Germline V gene data show CDR1 as SGHTA and CDR2 as FQGTGA. The CDR3 reads CASSLRGGGAPQYF. In nucleotides, the CDR3 is TGTGCCAGCAGCTTAAGGGGCGGGGGGGCCCCCCAGTACTTC.